Included here is one T cell receptor beta chain sequence, with context. The antigen is unknown. The sample comes from a study of T-cell memory formation after mild COVID-19. The length of the CDR3 is 15 residues. Germline-derived CDR1 and CDR2 are MNHEY and SVGAGI. The V gene lost 2 bases and the J gene lost 2 bases, with 12 bases spanning the gap. Broader study findings: Contracting clones localized mainly to CM and EM when CD4+ and mainly to EMRA when CD8+. Day 15 to 85 contracting clones showed balanced CD4/CD8; day 15 to 37 expanders favored CD4+.

TCRdb analysed the 5' RACE reads with MiXCR anew, one entry per CDR3 protein. The table has approximately 480,000 distinct CDR3 sequences, about 20% seen once. The V call is TRBV6-5, the J call TRBJ2-5; the D is unclear. This receptor was obtained from an adult woman who had mild COVID-19 (a few samples of this study predate the infection). Cell type and time point are not known. The sequenced sample was PBMCs or a T cell subset sorted from them (not recorded which). The CDR3 protein is CASSYRVGMQETQYF. As DNA, the CDR3 is TGTGCCAGCAGTTACAGGGTAGGGATGCAAGAGACCCAGTACTTC.